This T cell receptor beta chain was sequenced during a study of CD8 T cells in Susac syndrome. With random hexamers, roughly 0.45 to 1 ug RNA was reverse transcribed. The amplification used immunoSEQ multiplex PCR on TCR beta CDR3; it spanned 54 Vbeta and 13 Jbeta. TCRdb re-derived calls from the immunoSEQ multiplex PCR reads in MiXCR, one entry per CDR3 protein. Here the sample spans about 76,000 distinct CDR3 sequences, around 90% being singletons. The authors sequenced TCR beta from blood CD8+ and CD4+ T cells. The multiple sclerosis controls were treatment-naive patients affected by stable or active relapsing-remitting disease. A note on this clonotype: Antigen: not known.

Germline-derived CDR1 and CDR2 are MNHEY and SVGAGI. V shed 6 bases and J 7 bases; nucleotides not matched to a gene: 4. The CDR3 extends over 14 amino acids. Study outcomes and limitations: TCR sequencing and HLA analysis covered a relatively small number of individuals.

Material: CD8+ T cells from PBMCs. The rearrangement links TRBV6-5 to TRBJ1-6; 9 bases are a match to TRBD1. This receptor was identified in a human donor with multiple sclerosis. The CDR3 DNA follows: TGTGCCAGCAGCCTTACAGGGGGCAATTCACCCCTCCACTTT. Its protein is CASSLTGGNSPLHF.